The clone carrying this T cell receptor beta chain was seen more than once but under ten times. iRepertoire HTBI primers and Arm-PCR of CDR3 regions built TCR beta libraries. TCRdb analysed the multiplex PCR reads with MiXCR anew, one entry per CDR3 protein. The data show about 560,000 distinct CDR3 sequences, 15% to 20% seen once. Germline V lookup: CDR1 DFQATT, CDR2 SNEGSKA (reference sequence). V gave up 3 bases and J gave up 2 bases, with 10 bases separating them. This CDR3 contains 13 residues. This specimen comes from a study of regulatory T cells in long-lasting Graves disease. Time point noted: newly diagnosed GD, antithyroid drugs for less than 3 months. Isolated PBMC RNA provided the starting material for the TCR library. These data were also filed under a second study, of T cells in Graves' hyperthyroidism and ophthalmopathy.

The sequence was obtained from a man aged 18 to 29 with Graves disease. Sequenced material: peripheral blood mononuclear cells (PBMCs), taken at new diagnosis, from a patient treated with antithyroid drugs. The chain links TRBV20-1 to TRBJ1-2; D perhaps matches TRBD1 (6 bases). CDR3 amino acids: CSASVQGNYGYTF. CDR3 DNA sequence: TGCAGTGCTAGCGTACAGGGAAACTATGGCTACACCTTC.